The T cell receptor beta chain under discussion was sequenced for a study of blood T cells in healthy people across ages (dated by TCRdb to the mid-2010s). The study in broad terms: In model experiments, roughly one uniquely barcoded TCR beta cDNA molecule per two T cells was captured by template switching. Using deep sequencing normalized with unique cDNA molecular identifiers, the study measured how TCR beta repertoire diversity changes with age. Four age groups were formed from the donors: young (average 16 years), middle-aged (approximately 40), aged (approximately 60) and long-lived (approximately 80). Donors of different ages were randomly distributed across sequencing lanes to avoid experimental bias. Two additional independent replicas of 1 million unique cDNA reads from the same blood draw were analyzed for two donors (one aged 18 to 30 and one aged 80 or older). The investigation overall reported the following: A strong correlation was found between observed TCR beta diversity and the percentage of naive T cells measured by flow cytometry. The long-lived group showed more naive CD4+ T cells, fewer expanded clones and increased TCR diversity than the aged group, suggesting age selection. Since profiling was done on bulk unsorted PBMCs, naive and antigen-experienced compartments could not be conclusively compared. Estimates of total diversity based on one million sequenced T cells were considered lower bounds and underestimates. Observed TCR beta diversity per million T cells fell roughly linearly with age, and a significant reduction was already apparent by age around 40. Donor CMV infection status was unknown, potentially confounding age-related changes in expanded clonotypes.

The library came from 5' RACE. Sequencer: Illumina HiSeq 2500. A second about 7 to 11 cycle PCR used a sample-barcoded 5' primer and a J-beta primer mix. A template-switch 5' adaptor carrying 12 random nucleotides introduced a unique molecular identifier onto each TCR beta cDNA molecule. At least 2.5 million CDR3-containing paired-end reads were obtained from each sample. First-strand cDNA synthesis was performed from all RNA using the Mint cDNA synthesis kit, with priming by a TRBC-specific oligonucleotide. All cDNA was treated with uracil-DNA glycosylase and then went through a first 18-cycle PCR with the universal primers M1SS and BC2_uni_R. In the source study's methods: For normalization, 1 million high-quality reads, each with a distinct molecular identifier, were randomly selected from each sample. Instead of being binned into consensus sequences, reads that shared molecular identifiers were thrown out. MiTCR, run with a Q25 quality threshold and the strictest error-elimination algorithm, handled CDR3 identification, clonotype clustering and error correction. A nonparametric unseen species model with Euler transformation was used to estimate a lower bound on total TCR beta diversity. TCRdb cleaned the public reads at Q25 with fastp, built clones with MiXCR and kept in-frame beta chains. Identical CDR3 protein sequences are pooled into one entry, listed with their most common genes and DNA. The V and J calls follow TCRdb's processing rather than the paper's. A total of about 1.6 million distinct CDR3 sequences appear in this sample, about 32% of them only once. Roughly 12% of the sample rests with the top ten.

About this clonotype: Its antigen remains unidentified. Base qualities are not recorded, but no much larger clone differs from it by a single base.

Systemically healthy Caucasian individuals from Russia, 35 to 50 in total and aged 6 to 90 years, were included as donors. Approximately 9.3 milliliters of peripheral blood were collected from each donor into EDTA-treated Vacutainer tubes. Ficoll-Paque density-gradient centrifugation was used to isolate PBMCs, with at least 6.5 million per sample. Trizol reagent was used to extract total RNA from PBMCs, with at least 5.5 micrograms per sample. Naive CD45RAhigh/CD27high T cell percentages were measured by flow cytometry on a PBMC aliquot from every donor. The specimen sequenced was blood. The clonotype comes from a woman aged 25 to 39 in good health.

The CDR3 is CASSEDSGELFF. The DNA sequence is as follows: TGTGCCAGCAGTGAAGATTCTGGGGAGCTGTTTTTT. The chain uses TRBV2 and TRBJ2-2; no D gene can be assigned with confidence. The V and J ends are trimmed by 1 base and 8 bases, leaving 5 bases between them. CDR1 SNHLY and CDR2 FYNNEI were looked up in the germline V gene. Inclusive of the bounding cysteine and phenylalanine, the CDR3 is 12 residues long. Only the CDR3 part of the read is kept: 36 bases, read in frame from the first base.